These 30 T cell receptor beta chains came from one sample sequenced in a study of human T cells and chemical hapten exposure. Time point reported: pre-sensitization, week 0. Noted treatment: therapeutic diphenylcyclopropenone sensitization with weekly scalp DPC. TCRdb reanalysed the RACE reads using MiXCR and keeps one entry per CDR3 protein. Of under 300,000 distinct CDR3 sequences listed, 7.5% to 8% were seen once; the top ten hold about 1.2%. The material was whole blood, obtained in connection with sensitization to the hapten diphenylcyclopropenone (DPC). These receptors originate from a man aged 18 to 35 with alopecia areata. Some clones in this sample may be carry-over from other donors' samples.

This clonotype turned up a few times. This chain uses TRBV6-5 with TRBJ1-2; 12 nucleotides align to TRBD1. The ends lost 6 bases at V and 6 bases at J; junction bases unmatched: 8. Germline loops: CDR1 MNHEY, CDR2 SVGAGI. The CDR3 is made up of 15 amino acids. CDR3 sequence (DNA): TGTGCCAGCAGCCGGGACAGGGGGCATAGCAATGGCTACACCTTC. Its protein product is CASSRDRGHSNGYTF.

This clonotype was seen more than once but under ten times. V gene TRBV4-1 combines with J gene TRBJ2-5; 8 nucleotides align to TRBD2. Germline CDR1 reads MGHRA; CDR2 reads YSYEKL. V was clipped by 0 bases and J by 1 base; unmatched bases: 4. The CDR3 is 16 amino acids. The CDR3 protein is CASSQEWLAGQETQYF. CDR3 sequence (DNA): TGCGCCAGCAGCCAAGAATGGCTAGCGGGCCAAGAGACCCAGTACTTC.

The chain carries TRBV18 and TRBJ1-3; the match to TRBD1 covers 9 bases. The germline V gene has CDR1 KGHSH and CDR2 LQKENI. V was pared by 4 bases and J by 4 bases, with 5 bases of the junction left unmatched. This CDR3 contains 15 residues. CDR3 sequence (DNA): TGTGCCAGCTCACGGGACAGGGAGCCCGGAAACACCATATATTTT. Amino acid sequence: CASSRDREPGNTIYF.

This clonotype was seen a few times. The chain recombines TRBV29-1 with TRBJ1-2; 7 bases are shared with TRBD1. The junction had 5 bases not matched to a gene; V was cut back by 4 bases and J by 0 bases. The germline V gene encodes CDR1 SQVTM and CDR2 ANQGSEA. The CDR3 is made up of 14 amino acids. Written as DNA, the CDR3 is TGCAGCGTTGGAGGGACAGAAACTAACTATGGCTACACCTTC. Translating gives CSVGGTETNYGYTF.

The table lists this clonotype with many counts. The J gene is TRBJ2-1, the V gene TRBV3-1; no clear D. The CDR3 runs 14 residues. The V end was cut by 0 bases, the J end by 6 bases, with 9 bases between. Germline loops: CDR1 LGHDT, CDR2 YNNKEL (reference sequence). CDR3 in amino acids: CASSQEESLNEQFF. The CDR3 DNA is TGTGCCAGCAGCCAAGAGGAGAGCCTCAATGAGCAGTTCTTC.

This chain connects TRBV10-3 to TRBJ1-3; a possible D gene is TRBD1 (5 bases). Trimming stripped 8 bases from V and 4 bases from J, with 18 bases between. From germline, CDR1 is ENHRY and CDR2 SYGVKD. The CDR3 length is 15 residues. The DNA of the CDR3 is TGTGCCATCGGAGGACAACCTAACTCCGGAAACACCATATATTTT. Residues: CAIGGQPNSGNTIYF.

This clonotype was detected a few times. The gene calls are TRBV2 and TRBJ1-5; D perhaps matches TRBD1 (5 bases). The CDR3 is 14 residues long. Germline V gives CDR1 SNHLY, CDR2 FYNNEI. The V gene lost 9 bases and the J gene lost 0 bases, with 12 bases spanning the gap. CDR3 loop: CASMGQYSNQPQHF. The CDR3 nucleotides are TGTGCCAGTATGGGGCAGTATAGCAATCAGCCCCAGCATTTT.

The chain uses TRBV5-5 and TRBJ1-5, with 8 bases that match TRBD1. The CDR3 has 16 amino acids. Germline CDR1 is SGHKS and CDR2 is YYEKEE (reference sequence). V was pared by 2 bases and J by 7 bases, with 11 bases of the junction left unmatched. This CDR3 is CASSFGQGGRKQPQHF. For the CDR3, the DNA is TGTGCCAGCAGCTTTGGACAGGGCGGGAGAAAGCAGCCCCAGCATTTT. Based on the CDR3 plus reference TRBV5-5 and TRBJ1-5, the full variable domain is DAGVTQSPTHLIKTRGQQVTLRCSPISGHKSVSWYQQVLGQGPQFIFQYYEKEERGRGNFPDRFSARQFPNYSSELNVNALLLGDSALYLCASSFGQGGRKQPQHFGDGTRLSIL.

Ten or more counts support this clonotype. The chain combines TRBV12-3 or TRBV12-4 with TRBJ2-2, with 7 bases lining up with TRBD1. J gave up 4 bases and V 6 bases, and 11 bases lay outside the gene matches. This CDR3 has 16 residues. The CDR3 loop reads CASSPFRDSATGELFF. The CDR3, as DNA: TGTGCCAGCAGCCCATTCCGGGACAGCGCCACCGGGGAGCTGTTTTTT.

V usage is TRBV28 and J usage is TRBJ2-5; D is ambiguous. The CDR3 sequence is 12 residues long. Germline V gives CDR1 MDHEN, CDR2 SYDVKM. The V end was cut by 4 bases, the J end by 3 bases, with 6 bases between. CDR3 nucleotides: TGTGCCAGCAGTTCCTCCGAAGAGACCCAGTACTTC. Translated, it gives CASSSSEETQYF.

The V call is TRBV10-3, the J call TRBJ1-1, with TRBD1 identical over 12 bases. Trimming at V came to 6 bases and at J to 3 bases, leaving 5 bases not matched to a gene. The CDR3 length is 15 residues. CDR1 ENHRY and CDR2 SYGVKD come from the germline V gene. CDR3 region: CAIRAGTGGHTEAFF. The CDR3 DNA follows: TGTGCCATCAGGGCCGGGACAGGGGGCCACACTGAAGCTTTCTTT.

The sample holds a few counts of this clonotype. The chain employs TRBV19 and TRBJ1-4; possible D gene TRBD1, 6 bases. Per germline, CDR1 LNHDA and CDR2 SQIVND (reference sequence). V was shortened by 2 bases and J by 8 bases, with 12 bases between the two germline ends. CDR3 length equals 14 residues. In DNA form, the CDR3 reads TGTGCCAGTAGTATAACGGGGGCAAGCGAAAAACTGTTTTTT. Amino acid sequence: CASSITGASEKLFF.

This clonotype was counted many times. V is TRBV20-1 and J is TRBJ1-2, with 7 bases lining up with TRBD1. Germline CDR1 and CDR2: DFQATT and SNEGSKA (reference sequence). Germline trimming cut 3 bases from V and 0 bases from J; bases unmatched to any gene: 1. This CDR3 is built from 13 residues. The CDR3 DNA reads TGCAGTGCTAGGGACAGGTCTAACTATGGCTACACCTTC. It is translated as CSARDRSNYGYTF.

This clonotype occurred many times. The DNA of the CDR3 is TGTGCCATCAGACCGGACAGAGGCGGGGAGACCCAGTACTTC. It specifies CAIRPDRGGETQYF. V and J are TRBV10-3 and TRBJ2-5, with D perhaps matching TRBD1 (6 bases). Between the trimmed V and J ends, which lost 6 bases and 5 bases, there was a span of 16 bases. The length of the CDR3 is 14 residues. Germline lookup yields CDR1 ENHRY and CDR2 SYGVKD.

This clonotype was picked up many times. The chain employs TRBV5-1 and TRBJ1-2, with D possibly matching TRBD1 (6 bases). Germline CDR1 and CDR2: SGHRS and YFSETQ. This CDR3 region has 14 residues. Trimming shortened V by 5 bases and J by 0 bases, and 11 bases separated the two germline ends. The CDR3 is CASSQGLPNYGYTF. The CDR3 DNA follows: TGCGCCAGCAGTCAGGGGCTTCCTAACTATGGCTACACCTTC.

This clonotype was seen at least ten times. CDR3 nucleotide sequence: TGTGCCAGCAGCCCCACAGGGTTTTACAGCACAGATACGCAGTATTTT. Its translation: CASSPTGFYSTDTQYF. This chain joins TRBV7-6 and TRBJ2-3, with D perhaps TRBD1 (6 bases). The CDR3 extends over 16 amino acids. V lost 5 bases to trimming and J lost 0 bases, with 15 bases between them. Germline CDR1 and CDR2: SGHVS and FNYEAQ.

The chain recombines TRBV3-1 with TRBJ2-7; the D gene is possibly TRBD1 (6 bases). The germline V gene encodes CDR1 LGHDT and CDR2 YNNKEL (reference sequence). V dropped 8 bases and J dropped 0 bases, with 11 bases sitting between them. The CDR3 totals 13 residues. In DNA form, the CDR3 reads TGTGCCAGCGGAAACAGGGTCTCCTACGAGCAGTACTTC. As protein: CASGNRVSYEQYF.

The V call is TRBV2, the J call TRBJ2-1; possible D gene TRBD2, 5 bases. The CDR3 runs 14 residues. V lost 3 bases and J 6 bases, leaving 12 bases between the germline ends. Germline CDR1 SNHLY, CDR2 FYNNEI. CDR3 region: CASSEFSVRNEQFF. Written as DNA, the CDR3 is TGTGCCAGCAGTGAGTTTAGCGTACGCAATGAGCAGTTCTTC.

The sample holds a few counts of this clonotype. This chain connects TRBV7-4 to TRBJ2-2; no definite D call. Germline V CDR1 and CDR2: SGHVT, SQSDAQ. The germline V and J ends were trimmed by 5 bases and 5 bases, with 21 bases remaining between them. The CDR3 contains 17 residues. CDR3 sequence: CASSRRLTLIRTGELFF. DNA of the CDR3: TGTGCCAGCAGCCGCAGACTCACGCTGATACGAACCGGGGAGCTGTTTTTT.

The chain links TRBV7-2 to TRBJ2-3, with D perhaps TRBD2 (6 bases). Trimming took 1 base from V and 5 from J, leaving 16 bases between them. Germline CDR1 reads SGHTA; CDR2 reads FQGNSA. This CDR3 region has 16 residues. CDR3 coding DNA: TGTGCCAGCAGCTTAGGGACACGTTTCGGGGGAGATACGCAGTATTTT. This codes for CASSLGTRFGGDTQYF.

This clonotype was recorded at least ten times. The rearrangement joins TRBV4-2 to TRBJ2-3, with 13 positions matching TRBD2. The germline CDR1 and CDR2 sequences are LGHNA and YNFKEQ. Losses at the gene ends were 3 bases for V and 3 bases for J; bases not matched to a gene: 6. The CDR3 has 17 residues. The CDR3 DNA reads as TGTGCCAGCAGCCACCGGACTAGCGGGGGAGGGACAGATACGCAGTATTTT. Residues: CASSHRTSGGGTDTQYF.

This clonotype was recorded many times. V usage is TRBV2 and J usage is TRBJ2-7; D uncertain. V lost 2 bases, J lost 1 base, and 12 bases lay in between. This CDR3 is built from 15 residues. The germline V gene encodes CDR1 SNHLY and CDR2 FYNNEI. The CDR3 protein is CASSEMAARSYEQYV. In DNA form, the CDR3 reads TGTGCCAGCAGTGAAATGGCAGCGCGATCCTACGAGCAGTACGTC.

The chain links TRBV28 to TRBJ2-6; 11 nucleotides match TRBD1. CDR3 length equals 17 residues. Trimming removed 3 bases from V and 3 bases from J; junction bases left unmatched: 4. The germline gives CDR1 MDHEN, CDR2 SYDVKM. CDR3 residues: CASSLGQGVFGANVLTF. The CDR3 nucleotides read TGTGCCAGCAGTTTGGGACAGGGGGTCTTTGGGGCCAACGTCCTGACTTTC.

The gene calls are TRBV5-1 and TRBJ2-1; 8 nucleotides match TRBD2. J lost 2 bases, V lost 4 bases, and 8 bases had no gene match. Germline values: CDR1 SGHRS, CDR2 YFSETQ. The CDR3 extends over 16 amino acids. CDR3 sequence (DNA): TGCGCCAGCAGCACCCCACAAGCGGGGGCCTACAATGAGCAGTTCTTC. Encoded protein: CASSTPQAGAYNEQFF.

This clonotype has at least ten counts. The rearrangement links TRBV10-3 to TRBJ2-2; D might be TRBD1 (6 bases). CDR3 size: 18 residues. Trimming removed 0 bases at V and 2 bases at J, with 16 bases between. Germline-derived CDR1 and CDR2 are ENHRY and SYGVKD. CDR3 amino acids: CAISESGPGHTNTGELFF. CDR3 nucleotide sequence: TGTGCCATCAGTGAGTCGGGGCCGGGACATACTAACACCGGGGAGCTGTTTTTT.

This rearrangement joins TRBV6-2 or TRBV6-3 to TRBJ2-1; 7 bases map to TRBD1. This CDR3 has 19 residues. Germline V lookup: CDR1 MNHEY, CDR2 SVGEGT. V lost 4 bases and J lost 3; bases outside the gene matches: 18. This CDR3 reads CASSFRGLAEHSIYNEQFF. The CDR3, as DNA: TGTGCCAGCAGTTTCAGGGGGTTGGCGGAACACTCCATCTACAATGAGCAGTTCTTC.

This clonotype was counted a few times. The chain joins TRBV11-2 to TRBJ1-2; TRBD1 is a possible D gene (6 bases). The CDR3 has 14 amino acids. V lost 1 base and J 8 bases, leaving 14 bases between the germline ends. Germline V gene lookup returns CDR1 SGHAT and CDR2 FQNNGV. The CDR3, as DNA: TGTGCCAGCAGCTTAGTCGACAGGTCTTGGGGCTACACCTTC. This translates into CASSLVDRSWGYTF.

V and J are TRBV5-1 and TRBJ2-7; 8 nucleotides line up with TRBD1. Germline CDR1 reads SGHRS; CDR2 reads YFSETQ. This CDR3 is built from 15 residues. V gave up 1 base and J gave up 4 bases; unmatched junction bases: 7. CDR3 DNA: TGCGCCAGCAGCTTGACGACAGGGGCCGGATACGAGCAGTACTTC. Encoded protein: CASSLTTGAGYEQYF.

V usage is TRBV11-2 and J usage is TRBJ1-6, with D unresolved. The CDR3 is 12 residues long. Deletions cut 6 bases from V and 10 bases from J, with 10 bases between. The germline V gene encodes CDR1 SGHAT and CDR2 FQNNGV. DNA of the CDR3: TGTGCCAGCAGTTCTGGGCGCTCACCCCTCCACTTT. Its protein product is CASSSGRSPLHF.

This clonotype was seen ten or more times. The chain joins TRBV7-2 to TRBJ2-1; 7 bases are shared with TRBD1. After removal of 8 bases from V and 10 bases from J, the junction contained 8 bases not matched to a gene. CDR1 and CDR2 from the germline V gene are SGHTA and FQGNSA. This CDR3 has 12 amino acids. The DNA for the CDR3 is TGTGCCAGCTCCCCTCAGGGGGACGAGCAGTTCTTC. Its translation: CASSPQGDEQFF.